The entry below describes one T cell receptor beta chain. Antigen specificity is unknown. It was with 60 Vbeta and 13 Jbeta primers that the PCR ran. The protocol was immunoSEQ multiplex PCR, while the TCRdb copy is restricted to in-frame clones and leaves out a portion. The data show around 140,000 clones, with roughly 80% seen just once and 13% held by the top ten. These data originate in a study of cytomegalovirus exposure and HLA in healthy donors. Overall study findings and caveats: Earlier results showed most TCR beta V segments being productive about 87% or about 30% of the time. Available immune exposure information covered CMV serostatus only.

The CDR3 has 16 amino acids. The V segment lost 2 bases and the J segment 0 bases; nucleotides outside the gene matches: 3. Germline V gene lookup returns CDR1 LNHNV and CDR2 YYDKDF (reference sequence). At collection, donors were nominally healthy, but unrecorded immune exposures were probable. The specimen was PBMCs. The TCR sequence derives from a man in his forties or fifties in good health and CMV-seropositive. This chain connects TRBV15 to TRBJ2-3; 9 bases agree with TRBD1. The DNA for the CDR3 is TGTGCCACCAGCAGATCCGGGACAGGGAGCACAGATACGCAGTATTTT. Protein sequence: CATSRSGTGSTDTQYF.